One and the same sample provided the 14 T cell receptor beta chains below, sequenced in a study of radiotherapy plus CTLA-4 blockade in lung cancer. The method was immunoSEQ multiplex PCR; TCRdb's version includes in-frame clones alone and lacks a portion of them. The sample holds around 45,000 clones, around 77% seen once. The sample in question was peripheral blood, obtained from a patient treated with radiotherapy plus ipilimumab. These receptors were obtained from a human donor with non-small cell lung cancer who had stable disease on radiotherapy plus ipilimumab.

The CDR3 sequence is CASSPTGRYEQYV. CDR3 DNA sequence: TGTGCCAGCAGTCCGACAGGGAGGTACGAGCAGTACGTC. V gene TRBV27 combines with J gene TRBJ2-7; D might be TRBD1 (7 bases). CDR3 length equals 13 residues. Per the germline V gene, CDR1 is MNHEY and CDR2 is SMNVEV (reference sequence). V was trimmed by 5 bases and J by 4 bases, leaving 12 bases between them.

CDR3 residues: CASSPNGQGGEKLFF. The CDR3, as DNA: TGCGCCAGCAGCCCAAACGGACAGGGCGGCGAAAAACTGTTTTTT. The V call is TRBV5-1, the J call TRBJ1-4; 8 nucleotides agree with TRBD1. CDR1 and CDR2 from the germline V gene are SGHRS and YFSETQ. J lost 8 bases, V lost 4 bases, and 10 bases had no gene match. This CDR3 comprises 15 residues.

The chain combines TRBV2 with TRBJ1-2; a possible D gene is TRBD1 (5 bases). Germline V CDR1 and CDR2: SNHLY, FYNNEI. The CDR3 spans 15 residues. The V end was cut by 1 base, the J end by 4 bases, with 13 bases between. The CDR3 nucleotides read TGTGCCAGCAGTGAAGAGGGCAGGGACTCCTATGGCTACACCTTC. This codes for CASSEEGRDSYGYTF.

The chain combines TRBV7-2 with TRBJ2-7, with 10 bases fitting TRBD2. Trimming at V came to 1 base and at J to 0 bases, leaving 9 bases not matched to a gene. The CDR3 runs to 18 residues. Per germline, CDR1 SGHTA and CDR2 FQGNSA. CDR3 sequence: CASSLVPSGGDFSYEQYF. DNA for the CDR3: TGTGCCAGCAGCTTAGTCCCAAGCGGGGGGGATTTCTCCTACGAGCAGTACTTC.

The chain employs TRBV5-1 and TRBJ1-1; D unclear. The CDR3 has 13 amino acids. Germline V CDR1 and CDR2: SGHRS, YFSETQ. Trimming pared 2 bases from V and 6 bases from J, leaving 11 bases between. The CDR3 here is CASSLTSSAEAFF. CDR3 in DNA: TGCGCCAGCAGCTTAACATCCTCCGCTGAAGCTTTCTTT. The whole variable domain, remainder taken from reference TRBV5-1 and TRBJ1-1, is KAGVTQTPRYLIKTRGQQVTLSCSPISGHRSVSWYQQTPGQGLQFLFEYFSETQRNKGNFPGRFSGRQFSNSRSEMNVSTLELGDSALYLCASSLTSSAEAFFGQGTRLTVV.

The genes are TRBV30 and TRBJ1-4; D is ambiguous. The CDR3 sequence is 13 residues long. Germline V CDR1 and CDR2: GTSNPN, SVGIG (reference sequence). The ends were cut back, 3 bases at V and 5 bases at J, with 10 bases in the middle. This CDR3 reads CAWRWAENEKLFF. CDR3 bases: TGTGCCTGGAGGTGGGCAGAAAATGAAAAACTGTTTTTT.

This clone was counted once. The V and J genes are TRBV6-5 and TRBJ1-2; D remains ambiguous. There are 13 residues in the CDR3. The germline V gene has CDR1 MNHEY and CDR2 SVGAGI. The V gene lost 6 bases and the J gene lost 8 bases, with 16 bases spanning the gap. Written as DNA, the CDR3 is TGTGCCAGCAGCATTAATATGGAGGACGGCTACACCTTC. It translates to CASSINMEDGYTF.

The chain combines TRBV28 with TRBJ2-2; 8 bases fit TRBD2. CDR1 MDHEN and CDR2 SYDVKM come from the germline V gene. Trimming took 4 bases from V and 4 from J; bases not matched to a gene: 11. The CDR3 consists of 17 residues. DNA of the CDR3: TGTGCCAGCAGTTACGGGGGGGGGCCCCGGGGCACCGGGGAGCTGTTTTTT. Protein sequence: CASSYGGGPRGTGELFF.

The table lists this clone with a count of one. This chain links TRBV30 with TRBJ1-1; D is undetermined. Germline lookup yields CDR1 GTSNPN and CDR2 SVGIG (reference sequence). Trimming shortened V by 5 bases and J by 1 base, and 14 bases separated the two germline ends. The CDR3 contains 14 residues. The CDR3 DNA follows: TGTGCCTGGGCCCTAGGAGGTTCGAACACTGAAGCTTTCTTT. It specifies CAWALGGSNTEAFF.

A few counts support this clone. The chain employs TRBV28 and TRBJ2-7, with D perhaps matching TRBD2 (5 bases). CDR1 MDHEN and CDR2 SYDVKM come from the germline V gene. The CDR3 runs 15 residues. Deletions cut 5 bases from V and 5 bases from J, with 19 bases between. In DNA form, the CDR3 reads TGTGCCAGCAGTAAATTGAGGGTTAAAGGGAACGAGCAGTACGTC. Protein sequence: CASSKLRVKGNEQYV.

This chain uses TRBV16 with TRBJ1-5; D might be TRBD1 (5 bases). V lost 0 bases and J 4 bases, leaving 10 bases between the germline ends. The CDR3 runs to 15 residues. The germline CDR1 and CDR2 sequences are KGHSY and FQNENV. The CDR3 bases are TGTGCCAGCAGCCAATCATTAAGGGGAAATCAGCCCCAGCATTTT. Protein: CASSQSLRGNQPQHF.

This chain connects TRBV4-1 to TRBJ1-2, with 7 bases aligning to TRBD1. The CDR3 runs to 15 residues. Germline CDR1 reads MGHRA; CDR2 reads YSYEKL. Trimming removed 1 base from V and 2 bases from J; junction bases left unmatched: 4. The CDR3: CASSQAEGANYGYTF. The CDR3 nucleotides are TGCGCCAGCAGCCAAGCGGAGGGGGCCAACTATGGCTACACCTTC.

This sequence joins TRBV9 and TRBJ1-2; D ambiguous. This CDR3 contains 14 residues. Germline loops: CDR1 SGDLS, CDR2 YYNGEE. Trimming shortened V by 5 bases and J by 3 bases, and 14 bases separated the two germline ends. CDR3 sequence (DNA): TGTGCCAGCAGGCCCCCATCTAAGGACTATGGCTACACCTTC. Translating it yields CASRPPSKDYGYTF.

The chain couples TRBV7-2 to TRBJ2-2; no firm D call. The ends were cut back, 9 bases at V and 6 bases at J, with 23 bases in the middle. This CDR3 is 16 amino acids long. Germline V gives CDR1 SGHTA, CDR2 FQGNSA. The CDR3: CARNALTLTSAGELFF. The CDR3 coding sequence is TGTGCCAGGAACGCCTTAACCCTCACCTCGGCCGGGGAGCTGTTTTTT.